This record covers a single T cell receptor (beta chain). What it binds is unknown. This record belongs to a study of response to subunit inactivated influenza vaccine. Findings of the study overall: The authors put forward the suggestion that each seasonal influenza vaccination may bring in only a limited number of new T cells.

MiXCR was run by TCRdb on the RT-PCR reads, yielding one entry per CDR3 protein. The sample lists around 650,000 distinct CDR3 sequences, approximately 15% occurring once. This sequence was found in a man aged 50 to 60 who received an inactivated influenza vaccine. The source was PBMCs from blood, collected about 13 days after vaccination.

CDR3 protein: CASSPLGSLSYEQYF. In DNA, the CDR3 is TGCGCCAGCAGCCCCCTAGGTAGTTTATCCTACGAGCAGTACTTC. The V call is TRBV5-1, the J call TRBJ2-7; D ambiguous. The length of the CDR3 is 15 residues. From germline, CDR1 is SGHRS and CDR2 YFSETQ. V lost 4 bases and J lost 1, with 15 bases in between.